This TCR beta chain originates from a study of cytomegalovirus exposure and HLA in healthy donors. Study details: There were 75 million to 95 million unique TCRs (from HLA-typed donors) in an early data release.

The PCR employed 60 Vbeta primers together with 13 Jbeta primers. Clones were read by immunoSEQ multiplex PCR, and TCRdb kept only the in-frame ones, dropping some. The sample lists more than 130,000 clones, 60% to 85% seen once, with more than 3% in the top ten. The V gene's germline CDR1 is LGHNT and CDR2 FRNRAP. The ends were cut back, 3 bases at V and 3 bases at J, with 3 bases in the middle. This CDR3 comprises 11 residues. Sequences were obtained from PBMCs. The TCR was taken from a man aged 18 to 29 in good health and CMV-seronegative. V is TRBV12-5 and J is TRBJ2-7; D not certain. For the CDR3, the DNA is TGTGCTAGTGGTTTCGGCTACGAGCAGTACTTC. Translation gives CASGFGYEQYF. The full variable domain, rest sourced from reference TRBV12-5 and TRBJ2-7, is DARVTQTPRHKVTEMGQEVTMRCQPILGHNTVFWYRQTMMQGLELLAYFRNRAPLDDSGMPKDRFSAEMPDATLATLKIQPSEPRDSAVYFCASGFGYEQYFGPGTRLTVT.